This T cell receptor (beta chain) was captured in a study of blood T cell repertoires in COVID-19. The CDR3 has 15 amino acids. V lost 0 bases, J lost 4 bases, and 2 bases stayed unmatched. Looked up from germline, CDR1 is LGHDT and CDR2 is YNNKEL (reference sequence). The data were produced by immunoSEQ multiplex PCR, yet TCRdb's version contains in-frame clones alone and is incomplete. Here the sample spans about 46,000 clones, about 90% being singletons. The sequenced sample was peripheral blood. The genes are TRBV3-1 (or the pseudogene TRBV3-2) and TRBJ1-2; 10 nucleotides agree with TRBD1. This receptor was obtained from a human donor in a cohort sampled during active COVID-19. CDR3 nucleotide sequence: TGTGCCAGCAGCCAAGAAGGACAGGGGGTCTATGGCTACACCTTC. Protein: CASSQEGQGVYGYTF.